This T cell receptor beta chain was profiled in a study of OX40 agonist ivuxolimab in advanced cancers. Study-level information: The mean age was around 56 years, ranging from roughly 23 to 80, with 65% to 90% of participants male. Prior checkpoint blockade (anti-PD-1, anti-PD-L1 or anti-CTLA-4) was permitted; 40% had it.

Method: immunoSEQ multiplex PCR; TCRdb's copy keeps in-frame clones and lacks some. The data contain about 93,000 clones, about 90% of them singletons. Baseline, cycle 4 day 1, and cycle 7 day 1 were the blood sampling points. The CDR3 has 13 residues. Germline V gene sequence: CDR1 LNHDA, CDR2 SQIVND (reference sequence). V shed 4 bases and J shed 6 bases, with 12 bases lying between them. The sample consisted of CD4+ or CD8+ T cells sorted from blood, taken in a trial of the OX40 agonist ivuxolimab. The genes are TRBV19 and TRBJ1-2, with D perhaps TRBD1 (5 bases). The sequence derives from an adult with an advanced solid tumor such as melanoma, head and neck, liver or kidney cancer. CDR3 nucleotides: TGTGCCAGTAGTAATCTGAGGGGCCATGGCTACACCTTC. This encodes CASSNLRGHGYTF.